The entry below gives a single T cell receptor beta chain sequence along with its context. This entry belongs to a study of T cell responses to AZD1222 COVID-19 vaccine. Trimming shortened V by 0 bases and J by 7 bases, and 10 bases separated the two germline ends. The germline gives CDR1 GTSNPN, CDR2 SVGIG (reference sequence). The CDR3 runs to 13 residues. Clones were read by immunoSEQ multiplex PCR, and TCRdb kept only the in-frame ones, dropping some. The table has over 60,000 clones, roughly 84% seen once. The origin of this receptor is an adult in good health. The chain joins TRBV30 to TRBJ1-5; D gene ambiguous. This specimen was peripheral blood, taken on day 0 of AZD1222 vaccination. Here the CDR3 reads CAWSVGMGQPQHF. The CDR3 region has the DNA TGTGCCTGGAGTGTGGGAATGGGCCAGCCCCAGCATTTT.